This TCR beta chain was found in a study of molecular identifiers for immune sequencing clone quantification. In germline, CDR1 is LNHNV, CDR2 YYDKDF (reference sequence). The CDR3 is 17 amino acids. V dropped 0 bases and J dropped 6 bases, with 18 bases sitting between them. One entry per CDR3 protein, called by TCRdb with MiXCR from the PCR reads. The data show about 640,000 distinct CDR3 sequences, 20% seen once. This clonotype has only a few counts. V usage is TRBV15 and J usage is TRBJ2-1; a possible D gene is TRBD1 (5 bases). The origin of this receptor is a human donor in good health. Some libraries in this study had Jurkat cell RNA spiked in. Source material: naive CD8+ T cells from blood, with Jurkat cell RNA spiked in. Regarding subset: FACS-sorted CD8+CD4-CCR7+CD45RA+ naive T cells. This CDR3 is CATSREVGQGRGNEQFF. The CDR3 DNA reads TGTGCCACCAGCAGAGAAGTCGGGCAGGGAAGGGGCAATGAGCAGTTCTTC.